These 26 T cell receptor beta chains originate from one sample sequenced in a study of T cell responses to AZD1222 COVID-19 vaccine (dated by TCRdb to about 2021). Library creation used the immunoSEQ multiplex PCR assay. The clones in this table, taken by TCRdb from immuneACCESS, are in-frame only. Not every clone is retained; where verified, under half of the shortfall comes from an unresolved V gene, and the cause of the rest is unknown. Recorded for this sample are 120,000 to 150,000 clones; approximately 92% of them occurred a single time. The top ten clonotypes cover 2.5% to 4% of the sample. The time point label, read with the paper, signifies: baseline before first vaccination. This sample comprised peripheral blood, obtained on day 0 of AZD1222 vaccination. Receptors originate from an adult in good health.

The chain links TRBV12-5 to TRBJ2-7; D gene uncertain. Germline-derived CDR1 and CDR2 are LGHNT and FRNRAP. The CDR3 is made up of 12 amino acids. Trimming cost V 6 bases and J 6 bases, with 12 bases left between them. The CDR3 DNA reads TGTGCTAGTGGCACCGTAATTGTCGAGCAGTACTTC. This gives the protein CASGTVIVEQYF.

The chain links TRBV6-1 to TRBJ2-7; TRBD1 matches 11 bases. Per the germline V gene, CDR1 is MNHNS and CDR2 is SASEGT. V lost 1 base and J lost 3; bases outside the gene matches: 5. The CDR3 length is 16 residues. DNA of the CDR3: TGTGCCAGCAGTGAAGAAGAGGGGACAGGGGGCTACGAGCAGTACTTC. It encodes CASSEEEGTGGYEQYF.

The V call is TRBV28, the J call TRBJ1-2, with TRBD1 matching over 7 bases. After removal of 6 bases from V and 1 base from J, the junction contained 5 bases not matched to a gene. CDR3 length: 14 residues. Germline CDR1 is MDHEN and CDR2 is SYDVKM. In nucleotides, the CDR3 is TGTGCCAGCAGAGTCGGGACAGATAACTATGGCTACACCTTC. This gives the protein CASRVGTDNYGYTF.

This chain uses TRBV2 with TRBJ1-6; D remains ambiguous. Germline V gene data show CDR1 as SNHLY and CDR2 as FYNNEI. The CDR3 spans 16 residues. Trimming stripped 2 bases from V and 10 bases from J, with 18 bases between. The CDR3 reads CASSESGLGLGSPLHF. The CDR3 region has the DNA TGTGCCAGCAGTGAATCGGGGTTGGGATTAGGATCACCCCTCCACTTT.

The J gene is TRBJ1-5, the V gene TRBV6-5; no clear D gene. Germline V gene data show CDR1 as MNHEY and CDR2 as SVGAGI. This CDR3 comprises 15 residues. V gave up 5 bases and J gave up 0 bases, with 11 bases separating them. This CDR3 reads CASSRTGYSNQPQHF. The CDR3 region has the DNA TGTGCCAGCAGTCGGACCGGTTATAGCAATCAGCCCCAGCATTTT.

CDR3 amino acids: CASSGGAGGPDNEQFF. CDR3 nucleotide sequence: TGTGCCAGCAGTGGCGGGGCGGGAGGGCCAGACAATGAGCAGTTCTTC. The J gene is TRBJ2-1, the V gene TRBV6-6; 9 bases line up with TRBD2. The length of the CDR3 is 16 residues. Germline CDR1 and CDR2: MNHNY and SVGAGI (reference sequence). V was clipped by 5 bases and J by 5 bases; unmatched bases: 10.

This rearrangement joins TRBV24-1 to TRBJ2-5, with D possibly being TRBD2 (6 bases). V was cut by 4 bases and J by 4 bases, with 9 bases left in between. The CDR3 length is 13 residues. CDR1 KGHDR and CDR2 SFDVKD come from the germline V gene. DNA for the CDR3: TGTGCCACCAGTGACCCGGGACTAGAGACCCAGTACTTC. It codes for CATSDPGLETQYF.

The V call is TRBV7-9, the J call TRBJ2-7; D uncertain. The CDR3 contains 12 residues. The V and J ends lost 5 bases and 3 bases respectively, with 8 bases between them. Germline V CDR1 and CDR2: SEHNR, FQNEAQ (reference sequence). The CDR3 sequence is CASSRKGYEQYF. CDR3 nucleotides: TGTGCCAGCAGCCGTAAGGGCTACGAGCAGTACTTC.

For the CDR3, the DNA is TGTGCCAGCAGTGAATCCATTCGGTCCGGGGAGCTGTTTTTT. Protein sequence: CASSESIRSGELFF. The chain links TRBV2 to TRBJ2-2; D remains ambiguous. V lost 2 bases, J lost 6 bases, and 10 bases lay in between. The germline V gene encodes CDR1 SNHLY and CDR2 FYNNEI. The CDR3 has 14 amino acids.

The genes are TRBV7-9 and TRBJ1-5; TRBD1 matches at 7 bases. Per germline, CDR1 SEHNR and CDR2 FQNEAQ (reference sequence). The CDR3 covers 17 residues. J gave up 4 bases and V 8 bases, and 17 bases lay outside the gene matches. The CDR3 bases are TGTGCCAGCCCCGTCCCCTCCGAGACAGGGACTAATCAGCCCCAGCATTTT. Its translation: CASPVPSETGTNQPQHF. Drawing the rest from reference TRBV7-9 and TRBJ1-5, the complete variable domain is DTGVSQNPRHKITKRGQNVTFRCDPISEHNRLYWYRQTLGQGPEFLTYFQNEAQLEKSRLLSDRFSAERPKGSFSTLEIQRTEQGDSAMYLCASPVPSETGTNQPQHFGDGTRLSIL.

V is TRBV6-5 and J is TRBJ2-1; 7 positions match TRBD2. V gave up 7 bases and J gave up 5 bases; unmatched junction bases: 11. The CDR3 has 15 residues. Germline values: CDR1 MNHEY, CDR2 SVGAGI. This CDR3 reads CASIGQTSLNNEQFF. As DNA, the CDR3 is TGTGCCAGCATCGGCCAGACTAGCCTTAACAATGAGCAGTTCTTC.

V and J are TRBV5-1 and TRBJ2-1; tentatively, D is TRBD1 or TRBD2 (5 bases each). There are 14 residues in the CDR3. V was shortened by 4 bases and J by 6 bases, with 14 bases between the two germline ends. Germline V gene lookup returns CDR1 SGHRS and CDR2 YFSETQ. The CDR3 sequence is CASSMSGPGNEQFF. For the CDR3, the DNA is TGCGCCAGCAGCATGTCGGGACCCGGCAATGAGCAGTTCTTC.

This chain links TRBV6-5 with TRBJ2-4, with D possibly being TRBD1 (6 bases). Trimming took 6 bases from V and 0 from J, leaving 9 bases between them. The germline V gene encodes CDR1 MNHEY and CDR2 SVGAGI. This CDR3 has 14 amino acids. CDR3 coding DNA: TGTGCCAGCAGAGCAGGGGTAGCCAAAAACATTCAGTACTTC. As protein: CASRAGVAKNIQYF.

The CDR3 is CAWSVSMNEKLFF. The DNA for the CDR3 is TGTGCCTGGAGTGTCAGTATGAATGAAAAACTGTTTTTT. The rearrangement uses TRBV30 and TRBJ1-4; D not certain. Trimming left V 0 bases short and J 5 bases short, with 7 bases between. The CDR3 length is 13 residues. Germline V CDR1 and CDR2: GTSNPN, SVGIG (reference sequence).

The V call is TRBV5-6, the J call TRBJ1-5; maybe TRBD1 (6 bases). Germline-derived CDR1 and CDR2 are SGHDT and YYEEEE. This CDR3 contains 12 residues. Deletions cut 4 bases from V and 5 bases from J, with 7 bases between. The CDR3 spells CASSQGYQPQHF. As DNA, the CDR3 is TGTGCCAGCAGCCAGGGGTATCAGCCCCAGCATTTT.

The rearrangement uses TRBV30 and TRBJ1-2; 8 bases agree with TRBD1. The V and J ends lost 0 bases and 13 bases, in that order; junction bases with no gene match: 19. Per germline, CDR1 GTSNPN and CDR2 SVGIG (reference sequence). CDR3 length equals 16 residues. CDR3 amino acids: CAWSVAGGRGLTLFTF. The CDR3 nucleotides are TGTGCCTGGAGTGTGGCCGGGGGCAGGGGGCTTACTCTTTTCACCTTC.

The chain has TRBV5-4 and TRBJ2-7, with TRBD2 as a possible D gene (6 bases). Trimming stripped 4 bases from V and 1 base from J, with 15 bases between. Germline-derived CDR1 and CDR2 are SGHNT and YYREEE (reference sequence). There are 15 residues in the CDR3. CDR3 nucleotides: TGTGCCAGCAGCACTGGGGGGTTCGGGTCCTACGAGCAGTACTTC. Amino acid sequence: CASSTGGFGSYEQYF.

This chain uses TRBV6-1 with TRBJ1-2, with D maybe TRBD1 (5 bases). Germline values: CDR1 MNHNS, CDR2 SASEGT. The CDR3 extends over 14 amino acids. Between the trimmed V and J ends, which lost 1 base and 5 bases, there was a span of 11 bases. The CDR3 sequence is CASSEVLGGYGYTF. CDR3 DNA sequence: TGTGCCAGCAGTGAAGTGTTGGGGGGGTATGGCTACACCTTC.

The rearrangement links TRBV19 to TRBJ1-1, with D hard to call. There are 11 residues in the CDR3. The V gene's germline CDR1 is LNHDA and CDR2 SQIVND (reference sequence). V shed 4 bases and J shed 5 bases, with 5 bases lying between them. CDR3 protein: CASSSRTEAFF. CDR3 nucleotide sequence: TGTGCCAGTAGTAGCCGTACTGAAGCTTTCTTT.

This clone was recorded once. The chain carries TRBV2 and TRBJ2-2; D not resolved. Looked up from germline, CDR1 is SNHLY and CDR2 is FYNNEI. This CDR3 is 15 amino acids long. Between the trimmed V and J ends, which lost 6 bases and 0 bases, there was a span of 11 bases. The CDR3 DNA reads TGTGCCAGCAGGGTAGGGCGGCCGAACACCGGGGAGCTGTTTTTT. Translated, it gives CASRVGRPNTGELFF.

V and J are TRBV7-9 and TRBJ2-7; TRBD1 matches at 8 bases. V trimming: 1 base; J trimming: 5 bases; junction bases outside the gene matches: 4. Germline V CDR1 and CDR2: SEHNR, FQNEAQ (reference sequence). The CDR3 totals 14 residues. The CDR3 sequence: CASSLGQGIDEQYF. The DNA for the CDR3 is TGTGCCAGCAGCTTAGGACAGGGGATCGACGAGCAGTACTTC.

The count of this clone is one. The genes are TRBV29-1 and TRBJ1-5; 8 nucleotides line up with TRBD1. V lost 6 bases and J lost 7; bases outside the gene matches: 5. Germline V gene lookup returns CDR1 SQVTM and CDR2 ANQGSEA. This CDR3 has 12 residues. This CDR3 is CSVGQDSQPQHF. CDR3 coding DNA: TGCAGCGTGGGACAGGATTCCCAGCCCCAGCATTTT.

The chain employs TRBV6-5 and TRBJ1-6, with D unresolved. The V and J ends lost 2 bases and 9 bases respectively, with 14 bases between them. The germline V gene has CDR1 MNHEY and CDR2 SVGAGI. The CDR3 sequence is 15 residues long. The CDR3 region is CASSYERAAGSPLHF. The DNA of the CDR3 is TGTGCCAGCAGTTACGAAAGGGCCGCCGGTTCACCCCTCCACTTT.

The gene calls are TRBV30 and TRBJ2-2; the match to TRBD2 covers 10 bases. This CDR3 contains 14 residues. Germline loops: CDR1 GTSNPN, CDR2 SVGIG (reference sequence). J lost 2 bases, V lost 3 bases, and 0 bases had no gene match. The CDR3 sequence is CAWRLAGNTGELFF. DNA for the CDR3: TGTGCCTGGAGACTAGCGGGAAACACCGGGGAGCTGTTTTTT. The full variable domain, completed using reference TRBV30 and TRBJ2-2, is SQTIHQWPATLVQPVGSPLSLECTVEGTSNPNLYWYRQAAGRGLQLLFYSVGIGQISSEVPQNLSASRPQDRQFILSSKKLLLSDSGFYLCAWRLAGNTGELFFGEGSRLTVL.

V and J are TRBV27 and TRBJ2-2, with D unclear. This CDR3 is built from 12 residues. Trimming took off 3 bases at V and 2 bases at J, with 1 base between the two ends. Germline assignment: CDR1 MNHEY and CDR2 SMNVEV (reference sequence). CDR3 residues: CASSFNTGELFF. The CDR3, as DNA: TGTGCCAGCAGTTTCAACACCGGGGAGCTGTTTTTT.

The rearrangement joins TRBV10-3 to TRBJ2-7; 13 bases map to TRBD2. The CDR3 totals 17 residues. From germline, CDR1 is ENHRY and CDR2 SYGVKD. Trimming cost V 4 bases and J 2 bases; bases outside gene matches: 8. In DNA, the CDR3 is TGTGCCATCAGTGGGTCCCTGGGACTAGCGGGAACCTACGAGCAGTACTTC. Its translation is CAISGSLGLAGTYEQYF.